Shown below are 10 T cell receptor beta chains from a single sample sequenced in a study of blood T cell repertoires in COVID-19 (TCRdb year 2020). The library was made by the immunoSEQ multiplex PCR assay. Sourced from immuneACCESS, this table was stored by TCRdb with only in-frame sequences that have V and J called. A share of the clones is absent; for the studies checked, an unresolved V gene accounts for under half, and the remainder has no known explanation. The sample includes approximately 300,000 clones, with roughly 86% observed a single time. Jointly, the top ten make up approximately 2.4% of the sample. Sequenced input: PBMCs or T cells enriched from blood (not recorded which). These receptors were collected from a woman between 18 and 29 years old who had recovered from COVID-19.

The chain uses TRBV1 and TRBJ1-1. TRBV1 is marked as a pseudogene. The CDR3 contains 15 residues. CDR3 residues: CTSSPQRGGGTEAFF. The CDR3 coding sequence is TGCACCAGCAGCCCCCAACGGGGTGGTGGCACTGAAGCTTTCTTT.

CDR3 sequence: CASSFLPVERGQPQHF. CDR3 in DNA: TGTGCCAGCAGTTTTTTACCCGTTGAACGGGGTCAGCCCCAGCATTTT. The chain links TRBV27 to TRBJ1-5; no clear D. Germline-derived CDR1 and CDR2 are MNHEY and SMNVEV (reference sequence). CDR3 length equals 16 residues. The germline V and J ends were trimmed by 3 bases and 6 bases, with 18 bases remaining between them.

The chain recombines TRBV2 with TRBJ1-2; TRBD1 matches 10 bases. Germline values: CDR1 SNHLY, CDR2 FYNNEI. V shed 5 bases, J shed 3 bases, and the junction held 6 bases outside the gene matches. The CDR3 loop spans 15 amino acids. The CDR3 sequence is CASSLPGQGDYGYTF. The DNA of the CDR3 is TGTGCCAGCAGTCTACCTGGACAGGGGGACTATGGCTACACCTTC.

This rearrangement joins TRBV9 to TRBJ2-7; D is perhaps TRBD1 (6 bases). V gave up 4 bases and J gave up 4 bases, with 15 bases separating them. The CDR3 covers 14 residues. The germline V gene has CDR1 SGDLS and CDR2 YYNGEE. CDR3 residues: CASSPPDRKYEQYF. CDR3 nucleotides: TGTGCCAGCAGCCCGCCGGACAGAAAATACGAGCAGTACTTC.

This rearrangement joins TRBV7-2 to TRBJ1-4, with D possibly being TRBD1 (6 bases). V was clipped by 1 base and J by 4 bases, with 13 bases between them. Germline CDR1 and CDR2: SGHTA and FQGNSA. This CDR3 contains 16 residues. The CDR3 spells CASSLVGGGLNEKLFF. The CDR3, as DNA: TGTGCCAGCAGCTTAGTAGGGGGGGGTCTTAATGAAAAACTGTTTTTT.

This sequence joins TRBV27 and TRBJ1-2; D is uncertain. The CDR3 totals 16 residues. Germline values: CDR1 MNHEY, CDR2 SMNVEV (reference sequence). V lost 6 bases and J 3 bases, leaving 20 bases between the germline ends. The CDR3 bases are TGTGCCAGCAGCCCGGGTCGGTTCCACAACGACTATGGCTACACCTTC. It translates to CASSPGRFHNDYGYTF.

This sequence joins TRBV9 and TRBJ2-5; 8 bases match TRBD2. The V gene's germline CDR1 is SGDLS and CDR2 YYNGEE. This CDR3 is 15 amino acids long. The J segment lost 4 bases and the V segment lost 3 bases, leaving 8 bases of the junction unmatched. CDR3 loop: CASSAFSGEAETQYF. The CDR3 DNA follows: TGTGCCAGCAGCGCCTTTAGCGGGGAAGCAGAGACCCAGTACTTC.

This rearrangement joins TRBV11-1 to TRBJ2-4, with a tentative D call TRBD1 (5 bases). CDR3 length equals 14 residues. Germline CDR1 is SGHAT and CDR2 is FQDESV (reference sequence). V was pared by 5 bases and J by 7 bases, with 15 bases between. CDR3 region: CASSHSPGINIQYF. The DNA of the CDR3 is TGTGCCAGCAGCCACTCACCAGGGATCAACATTCAGTACTTC. Variable domain in full (rest from reference TRBV11-1 and TRBJ2-4): EAEVAQSPRYKITEKSQAVAFWCDPISGHATLYWYRQILGQGPELLVQFQDESVVDDSQLPKDRFSAERLKGVDSTLKIQPAELGDSAMYLCASSHSPGINIQYFGAGTRLSVL.

This sequence joins TRBV7-9 and TRBJ2-5; 8 nucleotides align to TRBD1. Germline CDR1 and CDR2: SEHNR and FQNEAQ (reference sequence). J gave up 4 bases and V 6 bases, and 7 bases lay outside the gene matches. The CDR3 sequence is 14 residues long. CDR3 sequence (DNA): TGTGCCAGCAGAGGGACAGGTGGAGGAGAGACCCAGTACTTC. Its protein product is CASRGTGGGETQYF.

This clone was observed once. The chain joins TRBV4-3 to TRBJ2-7; 11 bases are a match to TRBD1. V was pared by 4 bases and J by 3 bases, with 2 bases of the junction left unmatched. The CDR3 runs 14 residues. Per the germline V gene, CDR1 is LGHNA and CDR2 is YSLEER. The CDR3 DNA sequence: TGCGCCAGCAGCCCCGGGACAGGGGGCTACGAGCAGTACTTC. It translates to CASSPGTGGYEQYF.